This T cell receptor (beta chain) is drawn from a study of tumor-infiltrating lymphocytes in primary liver carcinoma. Study as a whole: The study enrolled male and female patients aged 30 to 69 years. Study results and caveats: Against blood, tumors held a significantly higher top-250-clone fraction (p = 0.039). The study found only about 7.5-25% of top clones in all five tumor regions. Tumor-blood pairs (like tumor-adjacent pairs) overlapped less than tumor region pairs did.

Turning to this clonotype: Its antigen is still unknown. The junction departs from the called germline gene at one end, perhaps through a read error.

The authors made TCR beta cDNA from around 500 ng total RNA with a constant-region primer. TCR beta libraries came from three nested multiplex PCR rounds using slightly modified ARM-PCR. Each CDR3 protein is one row after TCRdb ran MiXCR on the multiplex PCR reads. The sample lists 150,000 to 200,000 distinct CDR3 sequences, 70% to 90% occurring once. From around 18-30 mg of unsorted bulk tissue, DNA and RNA were co-extracted together. The receptor's source is a man aged 40-49 years with primary liver carcinoma and hepatitis B virus infection. Sample: tumor tissue from primary liver carcinoma.

The CDR3 is CSVYLIAGRMTQYF. The CDR3 region has the DNA TGCAGCGTCTACTTAATAGCGGGACGTATGACCCAGTATTTC. The chain couples TRBV29-1 to TRBJ2-5; 8 bases are shared with TRBD2. Germline CDR1 and CDR2: SQVTM and ANQGSEA. The CDR3 loop spans 14 amino acids.